The T cell receptor beta chain under discussion was sequenced for a study of T cells expressing NK-cell markers. TCRdb processed the 5' RACE reads again and assigns one entry to each CDR3 protein, with no DNA. The sample holds 500,000 to 700,000 distinct CDR3 sequences. Per the germline V gene, CDR1 is SGHDT and CDR2 is YYEEEE. The CDR3 has 14 amino acids. Material: blood T cells: a sorted CD56 or NKG2C T cell subset, CD4+ or CD8+ T cells, or bulk PBMC T cells (not recorded which). V gene TRBV5-6 combines with J gene TRBJ2-7; as DNA is missing, the TRBD2 call by TCRdb cannot be tested. The clonotype was recovered from a man aged 18 to 30 in good health. The CDR3 is CASSSSGIAYEQYF.